A selection of T cell receptor beta chains follows, all from one sample in a study of CXCR3-negative and CXCR3-positive naive CD8 T cells. TCRdb reanalyzed the 5' RACE reads and collapses them to one entry per CDR3 protein, without DNA. This specimen shows around 88,000 distinct CDR3 sequences; the ten leading clones hold roughly 0.8%. The source material was naive CXCR3+ CD8+ T cells from blood. These receptors were obtained from a human donor in good health. Some clones in this sample may be carry-over from other donors' samples. The CDR3 runs from the conserved cysteine through the conserved F or W.

J: TRBJ2-7; V: TRBV30; CDR3: CAWRTGTGGRLYEQYF
J: TRBJ2-7; V: TRBV6-5; CDR3: CASRTGIAEQYF
J: TRBJ2-7; V: TRBV7-9; CDR3: CASSLGVGGYEQYF
J: TRBJ1-1; V: TRBV20-1; CDR3: CSARVFLVGTEAFF
J: TRBJ2-5; V: TRBV7-8; CDR3: CASSLLRPRLQETQYF
J: TRBJ1-1; V: TRBV29-1; CDR3: CSVPGTNTEAFF
J: TRBJ2-7; V: TRBV6-5; CDR3: CASSLQGSLSYEQYF
J: TRBJ2-2; V: TRBV29-1; CDR3: CSVEDFGTQTGELFF
J: TRBJ2-1; V: TRBV25-1; CDR3: CASSEFFWDRQASYNEQFF
J: TRBJ2-6; V: TRBV4-2; CDR3: CASSQVAGDGANVLTF
J: TRBJ2-2; V: TRBV27; CDR3: CASSLSPDRAGELFF
J: TRBJ2-7; V: TRBV27; CDR3: CASSFIGDRGREQYF
J: TRBJ2-3; V: TRBV1; CDR3: CTSSQLLAGTDTPYF
J: TRBJ2-5; V: TRBV23-1; CDR3: CASSARGTGYQETQYF
J: TRBJ2-5; V: TRBV12-3/TRBV12-4; CDR3: CASTLAAGETQYF
J: TRBJ1-2; V: TRBV28; CDR3: CASSFSGRGDYGYTF
J: TRBJ1-5; V: TRBV20-1; CDR3: CSARAGSGQPQHF
J: TRBJ2-7; V: TRBV5-6; CDR3: CASSRTRYEQYF
J: TRBJ1-1; V: TRBV20-1; CDR3: CSALGQRSRVAEAFF
J: TRBJ2-5; V: TRBV7-8; CDR3: CASSLVAGGWETQYF
J: TRBJ2-3; V: TRBV7-6; CDR3: CASSAWTGITDTQYF
J: TRBJ2-1; V: TRBV2; CDR3: CASRASGEADNEQFF
J: TRBJ2-1; V: TRBV6-2/TRBV6-3; CDR3: CASQDGSSYNEQFF
J: TRBJ2-2; V: TRBV7-9; CDR3: CASSSRDGPTGELFF
J: TRBJ2-1; V: TRBV27; CDR3: CAGSHPGLAGDNEQFF
J: TRBJ1-2; V: TRBV13; CDR3: CASSQRTGVDYGYTF
J: TRBJ2-5; V: TRBV6-5; CDR3: CASSPPRADQETQYF
J: TRBJ2-5; V: TRBV20-1; CDR3: CSASDGRGGVEQETQYF
J: TRBJ1-1; V: TRBV15; CDR3: CATSRDLGTEAFF
J: TRBJ2-3; V: TRBV6-2/TRBV6-3; CDR3: CASSSEEWATDTQYF
J: TRBJ2-1; V: TRBV28; CDR3: CASRGGGAADDEQFF
J: TRBJ1-2; V: TRBV7-2; CDR3: CASSLRPTAGANYGYTF
J: TRBJ2-3; V: TRBV28; CDR3: CASSSYRTDTQYF
J: TRBJ2-2; V: TRBV27; CDR3: CGSSLSSNTGELFF
J: TRBJ2-7; V: TRBV28; CDR3: CASSPQGVDYEQYF
J: TRBJ2-7; V: TRBV3-1; CDR3: CASSQEAGGQIYEQYF
J: TRBJ2-7; V: TRBV29-1; CDR3: CSFERGESYEQYF
J: TRBJ2-5; V: TRBV9; CDR3: CASSDSLEETQYF
J: TRBJ2-7; V: TRBV4-3; CDR3: CASSQGYGASYEQYF
J: TRBJ2-3; V: TRBV30; CDR3: CAWSDATDTQYF
J: TRBJ1-4; V: TRBV7-9; CDR3: CASTAPGDKVGEKLFF
J: TRBJ1-4; V: TRBV12-3/TRBV12-4; CDR3: CASSGDRGEEANEKLFF
J: TRBJ2-7; V: TRBV6-2/TRBV6-3; CDR3: CASSLASSYEQYF
J: TRBJ2-5; V: TRBV20-1; CDR3: CSAVSRNWDQETQYF
J: TRBJ1-2; V: TRBV6-4; CDR3: CASRWGEEGSGYTF
J: TRBJ2-7; V: TRBV29-1; CDR3: CSVIPTSGLDEQYF
J: TRBJ2-1; V: TRBV28; CDR3: CASSLMDEQFF
J: TRBJ1-1; V: TRBV7-9; CDR3: CASSPGGETEAFF
J: TRBJ1-5; V: TRBV2; CDR3: CASSEGQTINQPQHF
J: TRBJ2-6; V: TRBV4-3; CDR3: CASSRSGGTSGANVLTF
J: TRBJ2-7; V: TRBV2; CDR3: CASIGQDSYEQYF
J: TRBJ2-1; V: TRBV4-3; CDR3: CASSQEGAPRDYNEQFF
J: TRBJ1-1; V: TRBV12-3/TRBV12-4; CDR3: CASSLGGNEAFF
J: TRBJ2-3; V: TRBV29-1; CDR3: CSVDPSGRNTDTQYF
J: TRBJ2-3; V: TRBV7-6; CDR3: CASSGAGETDTQYF
J: TRBJ1-2; V: TRBV6-5; CDR3: CASSYSARVYGYTF
J: TRBJ2-1; V: TRBV29-1; CDR3: CSVESRGGATF
J: TRBJ2-3; V: TRBV5-1; CDR3: CASSPELDTQYF
J: TRBJ2-1; V: TRBV5-1; CDR3: CASSLAAIFNEQFF
J: TRBJ1-2; V: TRBV15; CDR3: CATSSFSTPLSLGYTF